Only a few counts were recorded for the clone carrying this T cell receptor (beta chain). The source of the sample is a study of PD-L1 blockade in urothelial cancer. The wider study: Blood-derived samples held a median about 150,000 T cells.

Clones were read by immunoSEQ multiplex PCR, and TCRdb kept only the in-frame ones, dropping some. The sample includes about 35,000 clones, roughly 87% of them seen just once. The input for sequencing was PBMCs, taken around atezolizumab (anti-PD-L1) treatment. This sequence originates from a man aged 70-80 years with urothelial cancer.

The CDR3 region has the DNA TGCGCCAGCAGCCAAGCGCCGAGCTCCTACAATGAGCAGTTCTTC. It yields the protein CASSQAPSSYNEQFF. The rearrangement joins TRBV5-1 to TRBJ2-1; no clear D gene. Between the trimmed V and J ends, which lost 4 bases and 0 bases, there was a span of 11 bases. CDR3 length equals 15 residues. Germline CDR1 is SGHRS and CDR2 is YFSETQ. The full variable domain, completed using reference TRBV5-1 and TRBJ2-1, is KAGVTQTPRYLIKTRGQQVTLSCSPISGHRSVSWYQQTPGQGLQFLFEYFSETQRNKGNFPGRFSGRQFSNSRSEMNVSTLELGDSALYLCASSQAPSSYNEQFFGPGTRLTVL.